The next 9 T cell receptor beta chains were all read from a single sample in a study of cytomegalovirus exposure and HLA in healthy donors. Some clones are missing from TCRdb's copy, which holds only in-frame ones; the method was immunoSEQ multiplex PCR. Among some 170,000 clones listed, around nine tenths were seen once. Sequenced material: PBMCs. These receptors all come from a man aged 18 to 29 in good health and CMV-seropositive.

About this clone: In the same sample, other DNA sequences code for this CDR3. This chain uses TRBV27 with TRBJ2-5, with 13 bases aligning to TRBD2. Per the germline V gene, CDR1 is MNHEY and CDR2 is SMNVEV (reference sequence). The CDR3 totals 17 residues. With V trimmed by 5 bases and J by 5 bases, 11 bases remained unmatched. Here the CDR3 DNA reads TGTGCCAGCAGTCTCAAGCCGAGGACTAGCGGGAGCGAGACCCAGTACTTC. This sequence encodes CASSLKPRTSGSETQYF.

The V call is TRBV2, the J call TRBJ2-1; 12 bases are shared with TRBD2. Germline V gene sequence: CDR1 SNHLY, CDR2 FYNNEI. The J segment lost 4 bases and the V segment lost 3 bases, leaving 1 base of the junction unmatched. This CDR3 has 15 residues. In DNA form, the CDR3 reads TGTGCCAGCAGTGACCTAGCGGGAGGGTACAATGAGCAGTTCTTC. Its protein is CASSDLAGGYNEQFF.

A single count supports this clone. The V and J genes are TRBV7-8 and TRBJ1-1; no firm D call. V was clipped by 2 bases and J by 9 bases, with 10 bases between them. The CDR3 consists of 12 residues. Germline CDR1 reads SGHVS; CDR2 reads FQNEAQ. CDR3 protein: CASSLTVLKAFF. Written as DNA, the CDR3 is TGTGCCAGCAGCTTAACGGTACTTAAAGCTTTCTTT.

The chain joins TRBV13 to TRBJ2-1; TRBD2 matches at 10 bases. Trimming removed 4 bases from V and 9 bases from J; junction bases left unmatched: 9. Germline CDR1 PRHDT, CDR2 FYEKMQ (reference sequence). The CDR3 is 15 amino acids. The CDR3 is CASSSRTSGEGEQFF. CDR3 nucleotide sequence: TGTGCCAGCAGCTCAAGGACTAGCGGCGAGGGTGAGCAGTTCTTC.

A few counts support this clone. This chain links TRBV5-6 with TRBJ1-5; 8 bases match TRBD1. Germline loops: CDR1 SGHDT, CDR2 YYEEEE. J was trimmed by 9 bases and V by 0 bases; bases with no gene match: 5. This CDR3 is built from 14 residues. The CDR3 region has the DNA TGTGCCAGCAGCTTGGGACAGGGGACGCGGCCCCAGCATTTT. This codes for CASSLGQGTRPQHF.

For the CDR3, the DNA is TGCGCCAGCAGCTTGGTTATCGGGTGGGGCACAGATACGCAGTATTTT. Translation gives CASSLVIGWGTDTQYF. This chain joins TRBV5-1 and TRBJ2-3, with D unresolved. Deletions cut 0 bases from V and 1 base from J, with 12 bases between. This CDR3 is built from 16 residues. The germline CDR1 and CDR2 sequences are SGHRS and YFSETQ.

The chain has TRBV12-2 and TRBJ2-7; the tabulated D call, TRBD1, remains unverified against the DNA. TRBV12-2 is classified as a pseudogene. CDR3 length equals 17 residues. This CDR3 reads CASRLALIGVGTYEQYF. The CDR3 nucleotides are TGTGCAAGTCGCTTAGCGCTAATAGGGGTCGGTACTTACGAGCAGTACTTC.

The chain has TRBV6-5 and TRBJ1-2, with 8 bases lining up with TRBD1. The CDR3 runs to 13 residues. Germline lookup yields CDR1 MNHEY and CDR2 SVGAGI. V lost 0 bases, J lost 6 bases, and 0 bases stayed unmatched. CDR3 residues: CASSYSTGDGYTF. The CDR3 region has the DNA TGTGCCAGCAGTTACTCGACAGGGGATGGCTACACCTTC.

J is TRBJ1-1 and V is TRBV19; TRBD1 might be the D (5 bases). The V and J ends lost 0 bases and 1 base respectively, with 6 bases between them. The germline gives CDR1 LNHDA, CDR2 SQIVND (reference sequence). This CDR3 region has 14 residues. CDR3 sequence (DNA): TGTGCCAGTAGTATAGATCAGGGGAACACTGAAGCTTTCTTT. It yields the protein CASSIDQGNTEAFF.